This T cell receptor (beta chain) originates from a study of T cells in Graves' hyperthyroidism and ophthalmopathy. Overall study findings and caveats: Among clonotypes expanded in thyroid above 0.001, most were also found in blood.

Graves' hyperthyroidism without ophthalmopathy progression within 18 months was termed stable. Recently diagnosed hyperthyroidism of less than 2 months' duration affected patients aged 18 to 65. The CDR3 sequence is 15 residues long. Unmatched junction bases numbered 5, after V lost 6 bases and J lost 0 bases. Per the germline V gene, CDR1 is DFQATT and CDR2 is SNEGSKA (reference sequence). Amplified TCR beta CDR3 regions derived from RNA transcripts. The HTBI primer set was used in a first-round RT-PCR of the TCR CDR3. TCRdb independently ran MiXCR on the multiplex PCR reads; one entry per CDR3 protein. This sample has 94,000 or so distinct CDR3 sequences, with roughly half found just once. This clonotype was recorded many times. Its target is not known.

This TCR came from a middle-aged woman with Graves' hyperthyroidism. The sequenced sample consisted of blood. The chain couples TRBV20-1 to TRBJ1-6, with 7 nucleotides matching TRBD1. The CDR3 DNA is TGCAGTGCCACCGACAGGGTCTCCTATAATTCACCCCTCCACTTT. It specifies CSATDRVSYNSPLHF.